The 4 T cell receptor beta chains listed next were all sequenced from one sample in a study of vaccination effects on CD4 cells after COVID-19. Following a roughly 11-day culture, CD4+ T cells were purified. Participants completed two doses of the BNT162b2 or mRNA-1273 vaccine. Assay used: immunoSEQ multiplex PCR; TCRdb lists only in-frame clones, some missing. The sample includes about 40,000 clones, approximately 70% of them seen just once. Their specific antigens are unknown. This specimen was CD4+ T cells from PBMCs cultured without peptide, taken after COVID-19 vaccination. The receptor set was obtained from a human donor who received a COVID-19 vaccine.

In this sample, this clone turned up once. The V call is TRBV20-1, the J call TRBJ2-3; D gene ambiguous. This CDR3 has 13 amino acids. Looked up from germline, CDR1 is DFQATT and CDR2 is SNEGSKA (reference sequence). Trimming removed 3 bases at V and 2 bases at J, with 9 bases between. This chain's CDR3 is CSASRQITDTQYF. DNA of the CDR3: TGCAGTGCTAGTCGGCAGATCACAGATACGCAGTATTTT.

The table lists this clone with many counts. The gene calls are TRBV7-9 and TRBJ1-4; no definite D call. This CDR3 has 19 amino acids. V lost 5 bases to trimming and J lost 1 base, with 23 bases between them. The V gene's germline CDR1 is SEHNR and CDR2 FQNEAQ (reference sequence). The CDR3 loop is CASSVGIGFEYGTNEKLFF. The CDR3 DNA follows: TGTGCCAGCAGCGTAGGGATCGGGTTCGAGTATGGAACTAATGAAAAACTGTTTTTT.

The gene calls are TRBV2 and TRBJ2-7; TRBD2 matches 12 bases. This CDR3 comprises 15 residues. V was pared by 8 bases and J by 3 bases, with 8 bases of the junction left unmatched. CDR1 SNHLY and CDR2 FYNNEI come from the germline V gene. In DNA, the CDR3 is TGTGCCAGCGCGGTGGCTAGCGGGGGGGGCTACGAGCAGTACTTC. This sequence encodes CASAVASGGGYEQYF. The whole variable domain, remainder taken from reference TRBV2 and TRBJ2-7, is EPEVTQTPSHQVTQMGQEVILRCVPISNHLYFYWYRQILGQKVEFLVSFYNNEISEKSEIFDDQFSVERPDGSNFTLKIRSTKLEDSAMYFCASAVASGGGYEQYFGPGTRLTVT.

The chain is built from TRBV19 and TRBJ2-2; TRBD2 agrees at 7 bases. The germline V gene encodes CDR1 LNHDA and CDR2 SQIVND (reference sequence). This CDR3 comprises 15 residues. V lost 1 base, J lost 2 bases, and 1 base stayed unmatched. Here the CDR3 reads CASSIVGLNTGELFF. The CDR3 bases are TGTGCCAGTAGTATAGTGGGACTAAACACCGGGGAGCTGTTTTTT.